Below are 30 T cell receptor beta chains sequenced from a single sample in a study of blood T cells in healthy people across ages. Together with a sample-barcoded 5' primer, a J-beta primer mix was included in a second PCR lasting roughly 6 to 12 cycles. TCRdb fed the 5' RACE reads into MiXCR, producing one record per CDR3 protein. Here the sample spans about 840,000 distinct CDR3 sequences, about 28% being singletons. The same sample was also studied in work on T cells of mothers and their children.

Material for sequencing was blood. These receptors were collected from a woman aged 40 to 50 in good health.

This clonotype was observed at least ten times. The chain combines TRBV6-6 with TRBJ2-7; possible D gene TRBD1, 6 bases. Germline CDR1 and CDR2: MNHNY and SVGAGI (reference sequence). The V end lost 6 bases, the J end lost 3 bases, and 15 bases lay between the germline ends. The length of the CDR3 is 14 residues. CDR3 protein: CASRSTGSDYEQYF. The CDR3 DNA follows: TGTGCCAGCAGATCCACAGGGTCGGACTACGAGCAGTACTTC.

Here the CDR3 reads CANGIGPSDGANVLTF. The DNA of the CDR3 is TGTGCCAACGGAATTGGGCCGAGCGACGGGGCCAACGTCCTGACTTTC. This chain uses TRBV2 with TRBJ2-6; no definite D call. From germline, CDR1 is SNHLY and CDR2 FYNNEI. CDR3 length: 16 amino acids. The V and J ends lost 10 bases and 4 bases respectively, with 20 bases between them.

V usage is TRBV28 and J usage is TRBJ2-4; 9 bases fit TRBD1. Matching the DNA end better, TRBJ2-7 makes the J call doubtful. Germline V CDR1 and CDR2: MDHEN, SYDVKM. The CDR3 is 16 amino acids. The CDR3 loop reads CASSLSGDRVSYEQYF. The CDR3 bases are TGTGCCAGCAGTTTATCCGGGGACAGGGTGTCCTACGAGCAGTACTTC.

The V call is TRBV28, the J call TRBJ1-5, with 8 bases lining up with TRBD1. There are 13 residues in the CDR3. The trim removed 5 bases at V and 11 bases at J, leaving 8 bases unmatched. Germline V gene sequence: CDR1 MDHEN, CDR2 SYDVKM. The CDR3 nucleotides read TGTGCCAGCAGTCGAGGACAGGGCACGTCCCAGCATTTT. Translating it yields CASSRGQGTSQHF.

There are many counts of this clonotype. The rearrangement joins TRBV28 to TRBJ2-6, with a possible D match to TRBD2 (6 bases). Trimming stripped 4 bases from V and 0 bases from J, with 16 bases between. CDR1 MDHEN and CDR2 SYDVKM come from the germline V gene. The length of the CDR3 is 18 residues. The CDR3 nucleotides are TGTGCCAGCAGTTCCTTGGGGGGAGCCGGCTCTGGGGCCAACGTCCTGACTTTC. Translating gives CASSSLGGAGSGANVLTF. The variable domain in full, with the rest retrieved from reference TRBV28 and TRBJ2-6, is DVKVTQSSRYLVKRTGEKVFLECVQDMDHENMFWYRQDPGLGLRLIYFSYDVKMKEKGDIPEGYSVSREKKERFSLILESASTNQTSMYLCASSSLGGAGSGANVLTFGAGSRLTVL.

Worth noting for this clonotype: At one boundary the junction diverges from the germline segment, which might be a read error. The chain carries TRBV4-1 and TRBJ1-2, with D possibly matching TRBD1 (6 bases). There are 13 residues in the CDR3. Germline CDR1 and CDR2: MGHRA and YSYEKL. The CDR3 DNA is TGCGCCAGCGGCCAAGTCAGGGGAGATGGCTACACCTTC. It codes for CASGQVRGDGYTF.

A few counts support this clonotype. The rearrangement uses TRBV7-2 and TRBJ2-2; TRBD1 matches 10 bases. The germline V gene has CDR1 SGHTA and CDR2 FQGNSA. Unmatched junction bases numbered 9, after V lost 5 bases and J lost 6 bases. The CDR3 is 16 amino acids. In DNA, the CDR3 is TGTGCCAGCAGCGCGCCCCGGGACAGGGGTCCCGGGGAGCTGTTTTTT. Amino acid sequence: CASSAPRDRGPGELFF. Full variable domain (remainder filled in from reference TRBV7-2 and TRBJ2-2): GAGVSQSPSNKVTEKGKDVELRCDPISGHTALYWYRQSLGQGLEFLIYFQGNSAPDKSGLPSDRFSAERTGGSVSTLTIQRTQQEDSAVYLCASSAPRDRGPGELFFGEGSRLTVL.

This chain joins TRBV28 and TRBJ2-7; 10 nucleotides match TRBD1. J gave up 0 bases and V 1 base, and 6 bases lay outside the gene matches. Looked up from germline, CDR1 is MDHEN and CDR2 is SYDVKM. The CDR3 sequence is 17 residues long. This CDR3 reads CASSLSLGTGASYEQYF. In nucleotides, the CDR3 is TGTGCCAGCAGTTTATCCCTCGGGACAGGGGCCTCCTACGAGCAGTACTTC.

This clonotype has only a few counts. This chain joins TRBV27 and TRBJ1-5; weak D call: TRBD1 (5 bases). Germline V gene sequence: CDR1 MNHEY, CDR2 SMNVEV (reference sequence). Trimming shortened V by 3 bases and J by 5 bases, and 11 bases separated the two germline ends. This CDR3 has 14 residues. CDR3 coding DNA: TGTGCCAGCAGTTTGGGGCAGGGACATCAGCCCCAGCATTTT. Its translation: CASSLGQGHQPQHF.

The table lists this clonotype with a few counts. This CDR3 is CASSLARDSPNYGYTF. CDR3 nucleotide sequence: TGCGCCAGCAGCTTGGCCAGGGACAGCCCTAACTATGGCTACACCTTC. This chain joins TRBV5-1 and TRBJ1-2; 7 bases are shared with TRBD1. The V segment lost 0 bases and the J segment 0 bases; nucleotides outside the gene matches: 5. Germline values: CDR1 SGHRS, CDR2 YFSETQ. The CDR3 sequence is 16 residues long.

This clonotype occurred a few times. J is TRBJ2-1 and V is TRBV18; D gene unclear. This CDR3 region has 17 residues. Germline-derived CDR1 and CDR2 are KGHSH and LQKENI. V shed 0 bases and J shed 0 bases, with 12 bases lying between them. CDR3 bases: TGTGCCAGCTCACCACCGATCCAGGAGACCTCCTACAATGAGCAGTTCTTC. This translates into CASSPPIQETSYNEQFF.

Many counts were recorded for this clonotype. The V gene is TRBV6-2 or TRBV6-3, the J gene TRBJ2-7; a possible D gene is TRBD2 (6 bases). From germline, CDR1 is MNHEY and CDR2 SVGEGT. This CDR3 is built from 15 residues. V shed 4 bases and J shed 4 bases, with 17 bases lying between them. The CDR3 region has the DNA TGTGCCAGCAGTTTCAACCCCAGCGGGTCTTACGAGCAGTACTTC. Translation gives CASSFNPSGSYEQYF.

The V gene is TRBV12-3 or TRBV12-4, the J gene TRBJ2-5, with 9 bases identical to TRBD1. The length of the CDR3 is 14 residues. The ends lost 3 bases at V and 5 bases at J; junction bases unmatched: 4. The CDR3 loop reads CASSLKGQGETQYF. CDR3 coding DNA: TGTGCCAGCAGTTTGAAAGGACAGGGGGAGACCCAGTACTTC.

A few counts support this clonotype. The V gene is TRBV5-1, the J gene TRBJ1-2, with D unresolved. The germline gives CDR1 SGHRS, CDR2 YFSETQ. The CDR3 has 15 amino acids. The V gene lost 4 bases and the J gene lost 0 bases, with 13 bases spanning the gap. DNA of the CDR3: TGCGCCAGCAGCCCAGGCGCCGATACTAACTATGGCTACACCTTC. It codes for CASSPGADTNYGYTF.

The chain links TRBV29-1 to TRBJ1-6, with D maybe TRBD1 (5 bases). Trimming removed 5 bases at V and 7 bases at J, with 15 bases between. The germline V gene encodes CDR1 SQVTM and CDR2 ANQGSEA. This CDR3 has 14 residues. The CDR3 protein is CSVSSAGGNSPLHF. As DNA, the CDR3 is TGCAGCGTTTCGTCTGCCGGGGGGAATTCACCCCTCCACTTT.

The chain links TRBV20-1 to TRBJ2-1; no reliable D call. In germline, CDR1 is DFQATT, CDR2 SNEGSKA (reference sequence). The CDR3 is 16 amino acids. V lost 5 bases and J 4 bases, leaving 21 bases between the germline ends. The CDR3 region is CSALEVSRGIYNEQFF. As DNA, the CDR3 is TGCAGTGCTCTAGAGGTGAGCCGAGGTATATACAATGAGCAGTTCTTC.

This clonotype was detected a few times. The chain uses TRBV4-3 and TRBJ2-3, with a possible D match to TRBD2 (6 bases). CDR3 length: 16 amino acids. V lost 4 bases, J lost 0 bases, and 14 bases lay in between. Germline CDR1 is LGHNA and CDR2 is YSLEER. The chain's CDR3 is CASSRDPAGSTDTQYF. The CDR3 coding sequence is TGCGCCAGCAGCCGAGATCCAGCGGGTAGCACAGATACGCAGTATTTT.

The CDR3: CASSHRTAFGGFVSYF. In DNA form, the CDR3 reads TGTGCCAGCAGTCACCGGACAGCCTTCGGAGGGTTTGTGTCGTACTTC. This chain uses TRBV6-6 with TRBJ2-7; D may correspond to TRBD1 or TRBD2 (6 bases each). Germline V gene lookup returns CDR1 MNHNY and CDR2 SVGAGI (reference sequence). V gave up 5 bases and J gave up 12 bases, with 29 bases separating them. The CDR3 is 16 residues long.

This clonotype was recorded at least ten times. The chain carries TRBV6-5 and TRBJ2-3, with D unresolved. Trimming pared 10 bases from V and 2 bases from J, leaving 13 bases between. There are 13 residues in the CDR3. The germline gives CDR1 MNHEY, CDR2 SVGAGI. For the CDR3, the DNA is TGTGCCACTTCACGGGTACCCACAGATACGCAGTATTTT. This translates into CATSRVPTDTQYF.

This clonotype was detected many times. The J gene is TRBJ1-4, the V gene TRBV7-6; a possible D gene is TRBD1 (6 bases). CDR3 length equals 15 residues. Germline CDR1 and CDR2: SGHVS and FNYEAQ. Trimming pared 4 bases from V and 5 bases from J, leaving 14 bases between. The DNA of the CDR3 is TGTGCCAGCAGCTCCACAGGGAAAGTAAATGAAAAACTGTTTTTT. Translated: CASSSTGKVNEKLFF.

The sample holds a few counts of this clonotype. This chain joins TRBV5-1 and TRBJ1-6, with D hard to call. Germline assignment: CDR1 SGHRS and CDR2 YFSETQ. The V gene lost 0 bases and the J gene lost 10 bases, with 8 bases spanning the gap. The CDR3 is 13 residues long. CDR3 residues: CASSLAARSPLHF. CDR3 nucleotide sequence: TGCGCCAGCAGCTTGGCGGCGAGATCACCCCTCCACTTT.

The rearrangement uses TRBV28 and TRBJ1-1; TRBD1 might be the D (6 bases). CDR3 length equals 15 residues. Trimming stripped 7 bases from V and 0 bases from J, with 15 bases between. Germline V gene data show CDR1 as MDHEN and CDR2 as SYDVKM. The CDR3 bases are TGTGCCAGCACCTGGGGGGGCGGACTGAACACTGAAGCTTTCTTT. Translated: CASTWGGGLNTEAFF.

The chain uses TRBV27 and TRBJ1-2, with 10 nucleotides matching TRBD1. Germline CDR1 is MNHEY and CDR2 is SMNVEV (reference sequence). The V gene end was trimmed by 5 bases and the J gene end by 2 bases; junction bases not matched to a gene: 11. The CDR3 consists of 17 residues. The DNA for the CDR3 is TGTGCCAGCAGTCCCGCAACCGACAGGGGGCCAAACTATGGCTACACCTTC. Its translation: CASSPATDRGPNYGYTF.

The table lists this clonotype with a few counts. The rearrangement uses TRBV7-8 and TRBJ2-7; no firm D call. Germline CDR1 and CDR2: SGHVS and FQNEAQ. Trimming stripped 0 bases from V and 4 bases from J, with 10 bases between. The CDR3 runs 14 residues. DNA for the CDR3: TGTGCCAGCAGCTTAGCGCGGTCTGGTTACGAGCAGTACTTC. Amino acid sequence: CASSLARSGYEQYF. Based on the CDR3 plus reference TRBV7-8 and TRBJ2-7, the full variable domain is GAGVSQSPRYKVAKRGQDVALRCDPISGHVSLFWYQQALGQGPEFLTYFQNEAQLDKSGLPSDRFFAERPEGSVSTLKIQRTQQEDSAVYLCASSLARSGYEQYFGPGTRLTVT.

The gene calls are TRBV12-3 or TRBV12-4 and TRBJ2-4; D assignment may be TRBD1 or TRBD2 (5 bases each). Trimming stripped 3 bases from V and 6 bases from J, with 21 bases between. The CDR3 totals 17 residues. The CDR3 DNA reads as TGTGCCAGCAGTTTTAGTGTCGGCAGGAGAGGGGCAAACATTCAGTACTTC. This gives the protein CASSFSVGRRGANIQYF.

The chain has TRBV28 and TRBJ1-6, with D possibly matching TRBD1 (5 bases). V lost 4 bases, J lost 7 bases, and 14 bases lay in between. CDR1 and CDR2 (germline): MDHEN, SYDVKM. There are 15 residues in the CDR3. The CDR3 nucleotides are TGTGCCAGCAGTTCTCCCGGACGGGGGAATTCACCCCTCCACTTT. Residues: CASSSPGRGNSPLHF.

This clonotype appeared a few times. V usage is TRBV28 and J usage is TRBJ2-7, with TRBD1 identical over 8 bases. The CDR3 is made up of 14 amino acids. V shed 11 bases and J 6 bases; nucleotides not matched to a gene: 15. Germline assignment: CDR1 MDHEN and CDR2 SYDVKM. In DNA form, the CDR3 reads TGTGCCTCAGACGCCGGGACAGGTGCGTCCGAGCAGTACTTC. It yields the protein CASDAGTGASEQYF.

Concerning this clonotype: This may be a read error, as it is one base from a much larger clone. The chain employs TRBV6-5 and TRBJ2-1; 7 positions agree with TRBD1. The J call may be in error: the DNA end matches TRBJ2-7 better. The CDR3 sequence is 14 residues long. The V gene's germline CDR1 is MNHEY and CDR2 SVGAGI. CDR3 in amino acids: CASTMGQPYNEQYF. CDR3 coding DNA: TGTGCCAGCACCATGGGACAGCCCTACAATGAGCAGTACTTC.

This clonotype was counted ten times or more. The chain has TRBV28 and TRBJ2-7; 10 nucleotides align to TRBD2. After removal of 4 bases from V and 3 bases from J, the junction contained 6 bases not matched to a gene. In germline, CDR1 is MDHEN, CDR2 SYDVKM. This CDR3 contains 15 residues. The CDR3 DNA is TGTGCCAGCAGTTCCGCTAGCGGGGGCCTCTACGAGCAGTACTTC. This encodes CASSSASGGLYEQYF.

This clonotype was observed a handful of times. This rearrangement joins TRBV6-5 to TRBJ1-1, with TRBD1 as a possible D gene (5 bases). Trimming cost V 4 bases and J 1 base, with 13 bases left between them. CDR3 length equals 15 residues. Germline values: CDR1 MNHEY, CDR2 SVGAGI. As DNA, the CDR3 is TGTGCCAGCAGTTCGGCCGGGACCGAGAACACTGAAGCTTTCTTT. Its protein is CASSSAGTENTEAFF.